The rows below give T cell receptor beta chains drawn from one sample of a study of T cell responses to AZD1222 COVID-19 vaccine. Produced via immunoSEQ multiplex PCR; TCRdb's table is partial and in-frame only. The sample consists of around 15,000 clones, about 87% of them appearing once. The specimen comprised peripheral blood, sampled 28 days after the second AZD1222 dose. These receptor sequences come from an adult who received the AZD1222 COVID-19 vaccine. Both conserved end residues are part of each CDR3. D genes are given only for firm matches. Where a row states a size, it is once, few, many or the class of an expanded clone; other rows omit it.

D gene	V gene	clone size	J gene	CDR3 DNA	CDR3 protein
TRBD1	TRBV18	-	TRBJ1-4	TGTGCCAGCTCGCCGGGACAGGGGCGAACTAATGAAAAACTGTTTTTT	CASSPGQGRTNEKLFF
-	TRBV2	-	TRBJ2-3	TGTGCCAGCAGTAGATCAGGACCGGACACAGATACGCAGTATTTT	CASSRSGPDTDTQYF
-	TRBV12-3/TRBV12-4	-	TRBJ2-1	TGTGCCAGCAGTTTGAGGAGGGCGAATGAGCAGTTCTTC	CASSLRRANEQFF
-	TRBV29-1	-	TRBJ1-2	TGCAGCGTGGGGGAAGGGCAAGGCTACACCTTC	CSVGEGQGYTF
-	TRBV28	once	TRBJ2-5	TGTGCCAGCAGTACTGGCCCGACCCAGTACTTC	CASSTGPTQYF
TRBD2	TRBV6-2/TRBV6-3	-	TRBJ2-3	TGTGCCAGCAGTTACGGCGGACTAGCGTCCCTCACAGATACGCAGTATTTT	CASSYGGLASLTDTQYF
-	TRBV7-2	-	TRBJ2-1	TGTGCCAGCAGCTCCCCCCTCCGAGGTGAGCAGTTCTTC	CASSSPLRGEQFF
-	TRBV6-2/TRBV6-3	once	TRBJ1-4	TGTGCCAGCAGTTACAGGACACCTCCTAATGAAAAACTGTTTTTT	CASSYRTPPNEKLFF
-	TRBV11-2	-	TRBJ2-7	TGTGCCAGCAGCTCACAACGGGGTTCTTACGAGCAGTACTTC	CASSSQRGSYEQYF
-	TRBV7-9	-	TRBJ2-7	TGTGCCAGCAGCTTAATTGTCGGGAGTGGCTACGAGCAGTACTTC	CASSLIVGSGYEQYF
-	TRBV19	once	TRBJ1-4	TGTGCCAGTAGTAGGGTCCAGGTGAATGAAAAACTGTTTTTT	CASSRVQVNEKLFF
-	TRBV6-5	few	TRBJ1-6	TGTGCCAGCAGGTCCGAATGGTTGCCCCTCCACTTT	CASRSEWLPLHF
-	TRBV5-5	-	TRBJ1-5	TGTGCCAGCAGCTTGGAATATTTTTCCAGATATAGCAATCAGCCCCAGCATTTT	CASSLEYFSRYSNQPQHF
-	TRBV1	-	TRBJ2-7	TGCACCAGCAAAAGCGTCTCGCGCGAGCAGTACTTC	CTSKSVSREQYF
-	TRBV15	-	TRBJ1-4	TGTGCCACCAGCAGGGCAACAAGGACTAATGAAAAACTGTTTTTT	CATSRATRTNEKLFF
TRBD1	TRBV19	-	TRBJ2-7	TGTGCCAGTAGCTTAGACAGGGTAGGGGTCGACGAGCAGTACTTC	CASSLDRVGVDEQYF
-	TRBV5-1	-	TRBJ2-3	TGCGCCAGCCGACAGGAGCTTAGCACAGATACGCAGTATTTT	CASRQELSTDTQYF
-	TRBV29-1	-	TRBJ1-2	TGCAGCGTTGAGGGCTTCCGTGGCGGCTACACCTTC	CSVEGFRGGYTF
TRBD2	TRBV9	-	TRBJ2-3	TGTGCCAGCAGCTCGCTAGCGGGAGGTACAGATACGCAGTATTTT	CASSSLAGGTDTQYF
TRBD2	TRBV5-4	-	TRBJ2-7	TGTGCCAGCAGCCTAGCGGGAGGGCCCAGGGAGCAGTACTTC	CASSLAGGPREQYF
TRBD1	TRBV19	-	TRBJ1-1	TGTGCCAGCGAACAGGGGAGGAACACTGAAGCTTTCTTT	CASEQGRNTEAFF
-	TRBV7-2	once	TRBJ1-2	TGTGCCAGCAGCTTAGATCCGAGACCTAATTATGGCTACACCTTC	CASSLDPRPNYGYTF
-	TRBV3-1/TRBV3-2	-	TRBJ2-1	TGTGCCAGCAGCCAAGAACTGCCCGGGGGCAATGAGCAGTTCTTC	CASSQELPGGNEQFF
TRBD1	TRBV19	-	TRBJ1-2	TGTGCCAGTAGTATACTCCAGGGACAGGGGGGCTATGGCTACACCTTC	CASSILQGQGGYGYTF
TRBD1	TRBV28	-	TRBJ1-3	TGTGCCAGCAGTCTCCCACAGGGGATCGGGGGAAACACCATATATTTT	CASSLPQGIGGNTIYF
TRBD1	TRBV30	-	TRBJ1-2	TGTGCCTGGAGTTCAATCGGAGGGACAGGGGGCCTTGCCTCCTATGGCTACACCTTC	CAWSSIGGTGGLASYGYTF
-	TRBV2	-	TRBJ1-4	TGTGCCAGCAGTGACCCCCCCCTACCAACTAATGAAAAACTGTTTTTT	CASSDPPLPTNEKLFF
-	TRBV5-4	once	TRBJ1-3	TGTGCCAGCAGCTTGGGTTTTCGCTCTGGAAACACCATATATTTT	CASSLGFRSGNTIYF
-	TRBV7-6	-	TRBJ2-2	TGTGCCAGTCTCAAAGAGGTGGGGGGCACCGGGGAGCTGTTTTTT	CASLKEVGGTGELFF
-	TRBV28	-	TRBJ1-5	TGTGCCAGCAGTTTGGTCCTCAATCAGCCCCAGCATTTT	CASSLVLNQPQHF
TRBD2	TRBV28	-	TRBJ2-7	TGTGCCAGCACCCAACTAGCGGGAGGGGGTAGCTACGAGCAGTACTTC	CASTQLAGGGSYEQYF
-	TRBV4-1	-	TRBJ2-7	TGCGCCAGCAGCCAAGATGGAGGGCTCAATACGAACGAGCAGTACTTC	CASSQDGGLNTNEQYF
-	TRBV19	-	TRBJ2-3	TGTGCCAGTAGTATTAGGGACATAGGCACAGATACGCAGTATTTT	CASSIRDIGTDTQYF
TRBD1	TRBV11-2	once	TRBJ1-2	TGTGCCAGCAGCTTAATGGGACAGGGGGGCGGCTACACCTTC	CASSLMGQGGGYTF
TRBD1	TRBV10-1	-	TRBJ1-5	TGCGCCAGTGGACAGGGGGCCTATAGCAATCAGCCCCAGCATTTT	CASGQGAYSNQPQHF
TRBD1	TRBV19	once	TRBJ1-2	TGTGCCAGTAGTAGGGACAGCCTTATCTATGGCTACACCTTC	CASSRDSLIYGYTF
TRBD2	TRBV7-6	-	TRBJ2-5	TGTGCCAGCAGCGCGGGACTAGCGGGCCAAGAGACCCAGTACTTC	CASSAGLAGQETQYF